One and the same sample provided the 3 T cell receptor beta chains below, sequenced in a study of shared clonotypes between healthy human individuals. The data were produced by immunoSEQ multiplex PCR, yet TCRdb's version contains in-frame clones alone and is incomplete. This repertoire shows about 980,000 clones, around three quarters found once; its top ten account for around 1.4%. The source material was memory CD4+ T cells sorted from blood. Subset described: CD45RA-negative fraction. These receptors were taken from a man aged 18 to 35 in good health.

V is TRBV7-8 and J is TRBJ1-5; D unclear. This CDR3 region has 14 residues. Germline V lookup: CDR1 SGHVS, CDR2 FQNEAQ. With 1 base removed from V and 3 bases from J, the gap between germline ends came to 7 bases. The CDR3 DNA reads TGTGCCAGCAGCTTAGATTGGAACAATCAGCCCCAGCATTTT. Its translation: CASSLDWNNQPQHF.

This clone was seen more than once but under ten times. V gene TRBV7-9 combines with J gene TRBJ1-6; D remains unclear. V was trimmed by 7 bases and J by 8 bases, leaving 12 bases between them. This CDR3 comprises 13 residues. Germline lookup yields CDR1 SEHNR and CDR2 FQNEAQ (reference sequence). The CDR3, as DNA: TGTGCCAGCACCCACTTGAGGGATTCACCCCTCCACTTT. This translates into CASTHLRDSPLHF.

Concerning this clone: Since a much larger clone is just one base distant, this may be a read error. The chain uses TRBV28 and TRBJ2-7; a weak D match, TRBD1 (6 bases). The CDR3 totals 13 residues. Germline V CDR1 and CDR2: MDHEN, SYDVKM. The ends were cut back, 3 bases at V and 0 bases at J, with 6 bases in the middle. The CDR3 DNA is TGTGCCAGCAGTTTGGACAGCTCCTACGAGCAGTACTTC. Translation: CASSLDSSYEQYF.